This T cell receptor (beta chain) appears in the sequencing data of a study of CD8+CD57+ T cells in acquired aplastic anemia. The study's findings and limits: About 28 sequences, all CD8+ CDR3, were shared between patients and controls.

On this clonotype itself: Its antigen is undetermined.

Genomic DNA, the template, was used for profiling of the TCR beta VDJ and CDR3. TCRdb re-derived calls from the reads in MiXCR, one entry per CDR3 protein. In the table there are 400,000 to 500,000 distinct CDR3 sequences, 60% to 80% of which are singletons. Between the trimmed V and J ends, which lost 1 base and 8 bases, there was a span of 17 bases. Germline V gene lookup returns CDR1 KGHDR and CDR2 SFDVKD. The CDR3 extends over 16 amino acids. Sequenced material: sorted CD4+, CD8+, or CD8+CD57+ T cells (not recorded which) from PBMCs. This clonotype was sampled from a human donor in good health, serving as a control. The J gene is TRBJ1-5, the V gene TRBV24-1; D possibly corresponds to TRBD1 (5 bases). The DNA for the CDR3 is TGTGCCACCAGTGATTTAGGGGAGGGAATCACTGAGCCCCAGCATTTT. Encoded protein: CATSDLGEGITEPQHF.